The 15 T cell receptor beta chains listed next were all sequenced from one sample in a study of regulatory T cells in long-lasting Graves disease. CDR3-region Arm-PCR and iRepertoire HTBI primers produced the TCR beta libraries. Via MiXCR, TCRdb re-called the multiplex PCR reads, giving one row per CDR3 protein. This table has roughly 350,000 distinct CDR3 sequences, around 17% appearing once. Described time point: newly diagnosed GD, antithyroid drugs for less than 3 months. PBMC-extracted RNA yielded the TCR library. The data were also submitted as part of a second study, on T cells in Graves' hyperthyroidism and ophthalmopathy.

The sample consisted of peripheral blood mononuclear cells (PBMCs), taken at new diagnosis, from a patient treated with antithyroid drugs. The receptor source for this set is a man between 40 and 49 years old with Graves disease.

At least ten counts were recorded for this clonotype. The chain employs TRBV7-9 and TRBJ2-5, with TRBD2 matching over 11 bases. The germline V gene has CDR1 SEHNR and CDR2 FQNEAQ (reference sequence). This CDR3 contains 15 residues. With 5 bases clipped from V and 5 bases from J, the junction kept 7 bases outside the gene matches. As DNA, the CDR3 is TGTGCCAGCAGCCCAAGACTAGCGGGGCGGGAGACCCAGTACTTC. Translating it yields CASSPRLAGRETQYF.

This clonotype has a count of ten or more. The chain is built from TRBV27 and TRBJ2-5, with D hard to call. CDR1 and CDR2 from the germline V gene are MNHEY and SMNVEV (reference sequence). The CDR3 loop spans 13 amino acids. V was pared by 6 bases and J by 0 bases, with 8 bases between. DNA for the CDR3: TGTGCCAGCAGAAGGGAAAACCAAGAGACCCAGTACTTC. Translating it yields CASRRENQETQYF.

This clonotype was seen at least ten times. The chain joins TRBV3-1 to TRBJ1-2, with TRBD1 identical over 7 bases. V lost 3 bases, J lost 4 bases, and 2 bases stayed unmatched. Germline V lookup: CDR1 LGHDT, CDR2 YNNKEL (reference sequence). The CDR3 runs to 13 residues. The CDR3 region is CASSQDRSYGYTF. CDR3 bases: TGTGCCAGCAGCCAGGACAGGTCCTATGGCTACACCTTC.

The chain combines TRBV30 with TRBJ2-3; D is unclear. The CDR3 covers 12 residues. V was clipped by 0 bases and J by 4 bases, with 5 bases between them. Per germline, CDR1 GTSNPN and CDR2 SVGIG (reference sequence). The CDR3 nucleotides are TGTGCCTGGAGTGTACGCCCAGATACGCAGTATTTT. It specifies CAWSVRPDTQYF.

This clonotype was picked up many times. This chain joins TRBV2 and TRBJ2-5; 8 bases map to TRBD2. J gave up 3 bases and V 5 bases, and 14 bases lay outside the gene matches. The length of the CDR3 is 17 residues. The germline V gene encodes CDR1 SNHLY and CDR2 FYNNEI. This CDR3 reads CASSPLPPGLGEETQYF. The CDR3 DNA is TGTGCCAGCAGTCCCTTACCTCCGGGACTAGGGGAAGAGACCCAGTACTTC.

This clonotype was observed many times. The genes are TRBV20-1 and TRBJ2-3, with TRBD2 matching over 9 bases. V was pared by 6 bases and J by 1 base, with 8 bases of the junction left unmatched. This CDR3 spans 15 amino acids. Germline V lookup: CDR1 DFQATT, CDR2 SNEGSKA (reference sequence). The CDR3 coding sequence is TGCAGTGCAGAGCGGGGGGCGAGGGGCACAGATACGCAGTATTTT. Protein product: CSAERGARGTDTQYF.

This clonotype was recorded a few times. The J gene is TRBJ1-5, the V gene TRBV5-5; no clear D gene. The length of the CDR3 is 15 residues. CDR1 is SGHKS, CDR2 YYEKEE, per germline (reference sequence). V was cut by 4 bases and J by 6 bases, with 17 bases left in between. The CDR3 sequence is CASSPAMGSFQPQHF. The CDR3 DNA reads TGTGCCAGCAGCCCCGCCATGGGGTCCTTTCAGCCCCAGCATTTT.

This chain connects TRBV28 to TRBJ1-1; D call uncertain. Germline CDR1 reads MDHEN; CDR2 reads SYDVKM. The V gene lost 5 bases and the J gene lost 8 bases, with 12 bases spanning the gap. CDR3 length: 12 residues. This CDR3 reads CASSKLTWEAFF. The DNA for the CDR3 is TGTGCCAGCAGTAAGTTGACATGGGAAGCTTTCTTT.

This clonotype was observed a few times. A much bigger clone sits one base away, suggesting this may be a read error. This chain joins TRBV20-1 and TRBJ1-1; D unresolved. Germline V gene lookup returns CDR1 DFQATT and CDR2 SNEGSKA (reference sequence). This CDR3 region has 13 residues. Written as DNA, the CDR3 is TGCAGTGCTAGAGATAATACGAATTCGCAAGCTTCCTTT. Encoded protein: CSARDNTNSQASF.

On this clonotype itself: No DNA is shown, since the ends of the CDR3 on it are uncertain; the CDR3 is the one TCRdb lists. The chain is built from TRBV7-2 and TRBJ2-5; the listed D gene, TRBD1, was not tested against the DNA. Germline V CDR1 and CDR2: SGHTA, FQGNSA. The CDR3 spans 20 residues, counting both ends. The CDR3 protein is CASSFYICSAGKQGGETQYF.

This clonotype showed up just a few times. The chain links TRBV11-2 to TRBJ2-2; 12 bases line up with TRBD2. The CDR3 sequence is 16 residues long. With 5 bases clipped from V and 4 bases from J, the junction kept 5 bases outside the gene matches. Per the germline V gene, CDR1 is SGHAT and CDR2 is FQNNGV. CDR3 sequence reads: CASSRELAGGTGELFF. CDR3 nucleotide sequence: TGTGCCAGCAGCCGAGAACTAGCGGGGGGCACCGGGGAGCTGTTTTTT. The entire variable domain, with the rest obtained from reference TRBV11-2 and TRBJ2-2, is as follows: EAGVAQSPRYKIIEKRQSVAFWCNPISGHATLYWYQQILGQGPKLLIQFQNNGVVDDSQLPKDRFSAERLKGVDSTLKIQPAKLEDSAVYLCASSRELAGGTGELFFGEGSRLTVL.

In its sample, this clonotype was seen many times. The genes are TRBV5-1 and TRBJ2-2; 11 nucleotides match TRBD2. The CDR3 consists of 15 residues. V was pared by 3 bases and J by 6 bases, with 4 bases of the junction left unmatched. The germline V gene has CDR1 SGHRS and CDR2 YFSETQ. As DNA, the CDR3 is TGCGCCAGCAGCTCTCCGGGACTAGCGGCCGGGGAGCTGTTTTTT. Its translation: CASSSPGLAAGELFF.

V gene TRBV24-1 combines with J gene TRBJ2-3; TRBD2 aligns across 11 bases. The CDR3 is 17 residues long. Trimming cost V 5 bases and J 1 base; bases outside gene matches: 7. CDR1 and CDR2 from the germline V gene are KGHDR and SFDVKD. The CDR3 DNA is TGTGCCACCAGTGCGGTAGCGGGGGGGCCGGGCACAGATACGCAGTATTTT. This gives the protein CATSAVAGGPGTDTQYF.

This clonotype has ten or more counts. The chain uses TRBV20-1 and TRBJ2-5, with D unresolved. The V and J ends lost 1 base and 5 bases respectively, with 8 bases between them. Germline V gives CDR1 DFQATT, CDR2 SNEGSKA (reference sequence). CDR3 length: 12 amino acids. The CDR3, as DNA: TGCAGTGCTAGAGGCCTGTGGGAGACCCAGTACTTC. This codes for CSARGLWETQYF.

This clonotype came up many times. V and J are TRBV2 and TRBJ1-1; D remains ambiguous. The CDR3 has 9 residues. With 7 bases removed from V and 12 bases from J, the gap between germline ends came to 9 bases. From germline, CDR1 is SNHLY and CDR2 FYNNEI. This CDR3 reads CASTPGSFF. CDR3 bases: TGTGCCAGCACCCCCGGGTCTTTCTTT. Full variable domain (remainder filled in from reference TRBV2 and TRBJ1-1): EPEVTQTPSHQVTQMGQEVILRCVPISNHLYFYWYRQILGQKVEFLVSFYNNEISEKSEIFDDQFSVERPDGSNFTLKIRSTKLEDSAMYFCASTPGSFFGQGTRLTVV.